This TCR beta chain was recorded in a study of CD8+ T cells in alopecia areata. Study as a whole: Treated individuals took tofacitinib by mouth, 5 to 10 mg twice daily.

Treatment here: oral pan-JAK inhibitor, 5-10 mg twice daily. cDNA reverse transcribed from extracted RNA served as the sequencing template. Assay: immunoSEQ multiplex PCR; the TCRdb copy retains only in-frame clones and omits some. The sample holds approximately 180,000 clones, approximately 67% seen once. Study-wide points: Many expanded lesional clones stayed in scalp and blood while on tofacitinib. Lesional scalp displayed greater clonality than normal scalp, most notably in alopecia totalis/universalis. Significant decreases in scalp clonality and expanded CD8+ clones followed tofacitinib treatment.

A note on this clone: Its antigen is as yet unknown.

Here the sequenced sample was CD4+ T cells sorted from blood, taken at week 49, from a patient treated with tofacitinib. The receptor was derived from a human donor with alopecia areata.

The CDR3 bases are TGTGCCACCGGCGTAAGGGGGGCCGACACAGATACGCAGTATTTT. Its protein is CATGVRGADTDTQYF. The chain couples TRBV11-2 to TRBJ2-3, with D perhaps being TRBD1 or TRBD2 (6 bases each). V shed 10 bases and J shed 2 bases, with 19 bases lying between them. Per the germline V gene, CDR1 is SGHAT and CDR2 is FQNNGV. This CDR3 contains 15 residues.